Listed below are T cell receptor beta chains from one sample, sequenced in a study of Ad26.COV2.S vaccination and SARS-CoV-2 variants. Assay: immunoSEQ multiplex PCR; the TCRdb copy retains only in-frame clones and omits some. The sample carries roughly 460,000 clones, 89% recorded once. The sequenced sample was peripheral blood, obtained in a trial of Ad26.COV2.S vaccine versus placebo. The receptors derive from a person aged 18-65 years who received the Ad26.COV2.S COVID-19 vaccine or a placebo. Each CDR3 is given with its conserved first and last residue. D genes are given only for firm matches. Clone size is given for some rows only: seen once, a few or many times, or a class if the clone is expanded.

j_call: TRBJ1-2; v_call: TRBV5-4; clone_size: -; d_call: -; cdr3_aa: CASSLVNRQNRGYGYTF; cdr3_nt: TGTGCCAGCAGCTTGGTAAATCGCCAAAACAGAGGCTATGGCTACACCTTC
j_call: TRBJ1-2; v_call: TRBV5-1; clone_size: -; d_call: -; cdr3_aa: CASSLLASDGYTF; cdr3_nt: TGCGCCAGCAGCTTGTTAGCATCGGATGGCTACACCTTC
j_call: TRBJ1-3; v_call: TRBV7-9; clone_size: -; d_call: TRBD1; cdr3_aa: CATGTGALSGNTIYF; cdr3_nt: TGTGCCACCGGGACAGGTGCGCTCTCTGGAAACACCATATATTTT
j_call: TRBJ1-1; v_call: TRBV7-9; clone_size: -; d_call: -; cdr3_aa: CASNGLAGLVTEAFF; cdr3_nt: TGTGCCAGCAACGGATTGGCAGGGTTAGTCACTGAAGCTTTCTTT
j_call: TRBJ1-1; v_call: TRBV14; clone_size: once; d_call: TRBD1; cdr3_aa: CASSQIGRDRSLSDTEAFF; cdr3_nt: TGTGCCAGCAGCCAGATCGGAAGGGACAGAAGCCTTTCTGACACTGAAGCTTTCTTT
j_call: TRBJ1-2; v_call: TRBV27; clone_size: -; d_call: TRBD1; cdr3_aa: CASSPGRDRSYGYTF; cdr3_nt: TGTGCCAGCAGTCCCGGAAGGGACAGGAGCTATGGCTACACCTTC
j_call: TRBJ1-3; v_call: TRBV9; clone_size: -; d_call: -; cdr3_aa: CASSARGDSSGNTIYF; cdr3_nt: TGTGCCAGCAGCGCCAGAGGGGACTCCTCTGGAAACACCATATATTTT
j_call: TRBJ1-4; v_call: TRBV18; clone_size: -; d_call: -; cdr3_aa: CASSPRANEKLFF; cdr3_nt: TGTGCCAGCTCACCACGGGCTAATGAAAAACTGTTTTTT
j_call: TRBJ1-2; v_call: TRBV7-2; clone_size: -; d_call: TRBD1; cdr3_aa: CASRTQGSRGGGYTF; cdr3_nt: TGTGCCAGCAGGACACAGGGGTCTCGGGGGGGTGGCTACACCTTC
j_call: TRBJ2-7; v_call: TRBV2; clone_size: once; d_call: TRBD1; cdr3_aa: CASRAGTGTYGKQYF; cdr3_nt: TGTGCCAGCAGGGCCGGGACAGGGACCTACGGCAAGCAGTACTTC
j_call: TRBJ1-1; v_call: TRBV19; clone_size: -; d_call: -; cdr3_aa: CASSTGLNTEAFF; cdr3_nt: TGTGCCAGTAGTACCGGCCTGAACACTGAAGCTTTCTTT
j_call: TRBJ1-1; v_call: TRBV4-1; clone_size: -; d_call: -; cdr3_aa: CASSQNHGDTEAFF; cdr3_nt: TGCGCCAGCAGCCAAAATCATGGGGACACTGAAGCTTTCTTT
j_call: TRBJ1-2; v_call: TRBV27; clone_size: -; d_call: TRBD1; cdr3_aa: CASRRRTGEAYGYTF; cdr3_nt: TGTGCCAGCAGGCGTCGGACAGGGGAGGCCTATGGCTACACCTTC
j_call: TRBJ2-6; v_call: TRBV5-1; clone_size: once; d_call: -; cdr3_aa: CASSRQESGANVLTF; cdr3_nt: TGCGCCAGCAGCCGCCAGGAATCCGGGGCCAACGTCCTGACTTTC
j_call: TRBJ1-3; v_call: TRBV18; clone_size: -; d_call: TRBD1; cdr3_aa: CASSPGQGFAGNTIYF; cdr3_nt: TGTGCCAGCTCACCCGGACAGGGATTCGCTGGAAACACCATATATTTT
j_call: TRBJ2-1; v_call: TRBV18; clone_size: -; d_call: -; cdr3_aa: CASSQRGSSYNEQFF; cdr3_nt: TGTGCCAGCTCCCAAAGGGGTAGCTCCTACAATGAGCAGTTCTTC
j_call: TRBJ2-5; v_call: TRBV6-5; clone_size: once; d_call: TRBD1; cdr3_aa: CASRTGTGTPETQYF; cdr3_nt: TGTGCCAGCAGGACCGGGACAGGGACACCAGAGACCCAGTACTTC
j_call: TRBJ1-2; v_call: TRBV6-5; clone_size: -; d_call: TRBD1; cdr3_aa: CASSYGWQGANGYTF; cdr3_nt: TGTGCCAGCAGTTACGGCTGGCAGGGGGCTAATGGCTACACCTTC
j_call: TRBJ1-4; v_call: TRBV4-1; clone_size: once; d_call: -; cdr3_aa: CASSQVIAGQNEKLFF; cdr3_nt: TGCGCCAGCAGCCAAGTTATAGCAGGTCAGAATGAAAAACTGTTTTTT
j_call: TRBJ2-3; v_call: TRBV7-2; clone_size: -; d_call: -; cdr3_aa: CASSSVSRGPLADTQYF; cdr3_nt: TGTGCCAGCAGCTCGGTGTCGCGGGGGCCCTTGGCAGATACGCAGTATTTT
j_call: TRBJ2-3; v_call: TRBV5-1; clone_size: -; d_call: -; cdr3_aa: CASSLPSDTQYF; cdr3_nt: TGCGCCAGCAGCTTGCCGTCAGATACGCAGTATTTT
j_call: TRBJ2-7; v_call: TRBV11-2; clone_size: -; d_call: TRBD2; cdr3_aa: CASSSGVGLAGSYEQYF; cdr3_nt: TGTGCCAGCAGCTCGGGGGTCGGGCTAGCGGGTTCCTACGAGCAGTACTTC
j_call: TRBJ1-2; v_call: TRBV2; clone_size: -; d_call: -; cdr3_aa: CASSVTRPSGYTF; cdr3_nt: TGTGCCAGCAGTGTTACTCGCCCCTCCGGCTACACCTTC
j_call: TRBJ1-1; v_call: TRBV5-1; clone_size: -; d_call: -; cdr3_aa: CASSLVAQGNTEAFF; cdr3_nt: TGCGCCAGCAGCTTGGTCGCCCAAGGAAACACTGAAGCTTTCTTT
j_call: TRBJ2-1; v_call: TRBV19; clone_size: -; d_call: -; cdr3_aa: CASSMVGSNRNEQFF; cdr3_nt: TGTGCCAGTAGTATGGTCGGGAGTAATCGCAATGAGCAGTTCTTC
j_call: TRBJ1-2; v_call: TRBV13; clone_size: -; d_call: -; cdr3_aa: CASSSQLGAGYSNGYTF; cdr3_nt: TGTGCCAGCAGCTCACAATTGGGGGCAGGCTACTCGAATGGCTACACCTTC